This TCR beta chain is from a study of vaccination and CD4 T cells after COVID-19. Study at large: Sampling after COVID took place at a median of 101 days (range 35 to 161) following diagnosis. Overlapping spike peptides of SARS-CoV-2, HCoV-NL63, HCoV-OC43 and HCoV-229E were used, and cells were stimulated with them.

Turning to this clonotype: The antigen is unknown.

Specified treatment: approximately 10-day PBMC culture with coronavirus spike peptide pools or control peptides (ViraFEST assay). The ViraFEST method relied on peptide pools to expand antigen-specific T cells, followed by TCR sequencing. Germline lookup yields CDR1 DFQATT and CDR2 SNEGSKA (reference sequence). Trimming left V 0 bases short and J 1 base short, with 11 bases between. The CDR3 contains 15 residues. The study sequenced cultured CD4+ T cell DNA using the Oncomine TCR Beta short-read assay. One entry per CDR3 protein results from TCRdb running MiXCR on the PCR reads. The sample carries approximately 13,000 distinct CDR3 sequences, roughly 60% recorded once. Whole-study findings and limits: Spike mono-reactivity was found in 304 of 307 vaccine-specific clones from convalescent patients.

This TCR was recovered from a human donor who had recovered from COVID-19. V gene TRBV20-1 combines with J gene TRBJ2-3; D might be TRBD1 or TRBD2, each matching 6 bases. Sequencing was performed on CD4+ T cells from blood, cultured in vitro. The CDR3 protein is CSAREGAGRTDTQYF. The CDR3 nucleotides read TGCAGTGCTAGAGAGGGGGCGGGACGCACAGATACGCAGTATTTT.